These 30 T cell receptor beta chains came from one sample sequenced in a study of shared clonotypes between healthy human individuals. Assay used: immunoSEQ multiplex PCR; TCRdb lists only in-frame clones, some missing. The sample yields about 530,000 clones, about 79% seen once. Material: PBMCs. These receptors came from a woman aged 40 to 55 in good health. Some clones in this sample may be carry-over from other donors' samples.

Many counts were recorded for this clone. This CDR3 is also generated by other DNA sequences in the sample. V usage is TRBV5-1 and J usage is TRBJ2-7, with 7 bases aligning to TRBD2. CDR1 and CDR2 (germline): SGHRS, YFSETQ. This CDR3 has 14 residues. V was clipped by 4 bases and J by 4 bases; unmatched bases: 8. In DNA, the CDR3 is TGCGCCAGCAGCGTCCCGTCTAGCGGATACGAGCAGTACTTC. Translated: CASSVPSSGYEQYF.

This rearrangement joins TRBV21-1 to TRBJ2-7. TRBV21-1 is termed a pseudogene. The CDR3 runs 9 residues. Written as DNA, the CDR3 is TGTGCCAGCAGCAAAAAGGGAACCTTC. This codes for CASSKKGTF.

J is TRBJ2-2 and V is TRBV5-6; D not certain. V was clipped by 0 bases and J by 7 bases, with 10 bases between them. The length of the CDR3 is 14 residues. Germline V gives CDR1 SGHDT, CDR2 YYEEEE. The CDR3: CASSLETHGGELFF. CDR3 coding DNA: TGTGCCAGCAGCTTGGAAACTCACGGCGGGGAGCTGTTTTTT.

This chain uses TRBV6-1 with TRBJ2-5, with TRBD2 matching 9 bases. V was pared by 6 bases and J by 1 base, with 6 bases of the junction left unmatched. The CDR3 runs 15 residues. Germline V gene sequence: CDR1 MNHNS, CDR2 SASEGT. CDR3 sequence: CASRPASGAQETQYF. CDR3 nucleotides: TGTGCCAGCAGACCAGCTAGCGGGGCCCAAGAGACCCAGTACTTC.

Points on this clone: A far larger clone is just one base off, so this is likely a read error. The V gene is TRBV2, the J gene TRBJ2-5; D is undetermined. Germline CDR1 reads SNHLY; CDR2 reads FYNNEI. The CDR3 spans 9 residues. The CDR3 is CAGRETQYF. In DNA form, the CDR3 reads TGTGCCGGCAGGGAGACCCAGTACTTC.

V usage is TRBV7-2 and J usage is TRBJ2-7; TRBD2 matches at 14 bases. Trimming took 3 bases from V and 4 from J; bases not matched to a gene: 11. The CDR3 sequence is 18 residues long. The germline gives CDR1 SGHTA, CDR2 FQGNSA. CDR3 amino acids: CASSFPLRTSGRRYEQYF. CDR3 nucleotides: TGTGCCAGCAGCTTCCCCCTGCGGACTAGCGGGAGGAGGTACGAGCAGTACTTC.

The chain carries TRBV7-2 and TRBJ2-5; D is ambiguous. Trimming pared 5 bases from V and 5 bases from J, leaving 12 bases between. From germline, CDR1 is SGHTA and CDR2 FQGNSA. CDR3 length: 13 amino acids. CDR3 bases: TGTGCCAGCAGCATCGGACCAACGGAGACCCAGTACTTC. Translated, it gives CASSIGPTETQYF.

V gene TRBV5-1 combines with J gene TRBJ1-1, with D maybe TRBD1 (5 bases). Germline loops: CDR1 SGHRS, CDR2 YFSETQ. Deletions cut 0 bases from V and 1 base from J, with 10 bases between. The CDR3 spans 15 residues. For the CDR3, the DNA is TGCGCCAGCAGCTTGGAAGGGGCAGGGAACACTGAAGCTTTCTTT. This translates into CASSLEGAGNTEAFF.

The genes are TRBV27 and TRBJ2-2; maybe TRBD2 (5 bases). The germline V gene encodes CDR1 MNHEY and CDR2 SMNVEV (reference sequence). The CDR3 has 15 residues. The V end lost 5 bases, the J end lost 3 bases, and 13 bases lay between the germline ends. CDR3 nucleotides: TGTGCCAGCAGTACACGAACTAGTTACACCGGGGAGCTGTTTTTT. Protein: CASSTRTSYTGELFF.

The gene calls are TRBV6-9 and TRBJ2-7; TRBD1 agrees at 7 bases. V shed 6 bases, J shed 2 bases, and the junction held 7 bases outside the gene matches. Germline V CDR1 and CDR2: MNHGY, SVAAGI. CDR3 size: 14 residues. The CDR3 loop is CASRGGQDTYEQYF. CDR3 nucleotide sequence: TGTGCCAGCAGGGGCGGACAGGATACCTACGAGCAGTACTTC.

This clone was found once. CDR3 DNA sequence: TGCGCCAGCAGTGATCATCCTTTAGGGGATACGCAGTATTTT. This gives the protein CASSDHPLGDTQYF. The chain joins TRBV10-1 to TRBJ2-3; no firm D call. The CDR3 has 14 amino acids. Trimming left V 3 bases short and J 6 bases short, with 13 bases between. Germline V gene sequence: CDR1 WNHNN, CDR2 SYGVQD (reference sequence).

The chain carries TRBV4-1 and TRBJ2-7; possible D gene TRBD2, 6 bases. The germline CDR1 and CDR2 sequences are MGHRA and YSYEKL. The V end was cut by 0 bases, the J end by 7 bases, with 13 bases between. The CDR3 loop spans 14 amino acids. The DNA for the CDR3 is TGCGCCAGCAGCCAAGACGGGACTGGGGGGGAGCAGTACTTC. Its protein product is CASSQDGTGGEQYF.

The chain carries TRBV12-5 and TRBJ2-1; tentatively, D is TRBD2 (6 bases). CDR1 and CDR2 (germline): LGHNT, FRNRAP. This CDR3 is built from 15 residues. Trimming removed 3 bases at V and 0 bases at J, with 9 bases between. The CDR3 region has the DNA TGTGCTAGTGGTTTTGGAGGGGACTCCTACAATGAGCAGTTCTTC. Its protein product is CASGFGGDSYNEQFF.

The chain has TRBV2 and TRBJ1-1; D may be TRBD1 (5 bases). Trimming stripped 6 bases from V and 0 bases from J, with 11 bases between. Germline-derived CDR1 and CDR2 are SNHLY and FYNNEI. The CDR3 contains 14 residues. This chain's CDR3 is CASREGRMNTEAFF. The CDR3 bases are TGTGCCAGCAGGGAGGGGCGGATGAACACTGAAGCTTTCTTT.

The J gene is TRBJ2-7, the V gene TRBV7-9; D not resolved. The V end was cut by 0 bases, the J end by 7 bases, with 10 bases between. The CDR3 is 13 residues long. CDR1 and CDR2 from the germline V gene are SEHNR and FQNEAQ (reference sequence). For the CDR3, the DNA is TGTGCCAGCAGCTTAGCAATGTCCGGGGAGCAGTACTTC. Protein sequence: CASSLAMSGEQYF.

The CDR3 DNA is TGTGCCAGCTCACCACGGACAGGGGACTTCTATGGCTACACCTTC. Its protein product is CASSPRTGDFYGYTF. The rearrangement links TRBV18 to TRBJ1-2; 9 nucleotides align to TRBD1. Unmatched junction bases numbered 4, after V lost 1 base and J lost 4 bases. CDR1 is KGHSH, CDR2 LQKENI, per germline. This CDR3 has 15 amino acids.

V gene TRBV6-5 combines with J gene TRBJ2-7; maybe TRBD1 (6 bases). Trimming took 4 bases from V and 7 from J, leaving 11 bases between them. Germline CDR1 reads MNHEY; CDR2 reads SVGAGI. This CDR3 has 12 residues. In nucleotides, the CDR3 is TGTGCCAGCAGTTTACAGGGTCGGGAGCAGTACTTC. This codes for CASSLQGREQYF.

This chain connects TRBV11-3 to TRBJ2-1; 8 bases agree with TRBD2. In germline, CDR1 is SGHNT, CDR2 YENEEA. The V segment lost 3 bases and the J segment 6 bases; nucleotides outside the gene matches: 4. CDR3 length equals 14 residues. The CDR3 loop is CASSFSGSSNEQFF. The CDR3 region has the DNA TGTGCCAGCAGCTTCAGCGGGAGTAGCAATGAGCAGTTCTTC.

The chain combines TRBV19 with TRBJ1-1, with TRBD1 matching 9 bases. The germline CDR1 and CDR2 sequences are LNHDA and SQIVND (reference sequence). The CDR3 extends over 13 amino acids. After removal of 5 bases from V and 6 bases from J, the junction contained 4 bases not matched to a gene. CDR3 nucleotides: TGTGCCAGTAGTCAACAGGGGGCTGCTGAAGCTTTCTTT. It yields the protein CASSQQGAAEAFF.

This clone came up once. This CDR3 reads CASSQVGWEQYF. In nucleotides, the CDR3 is TGTGCCAGCAGCCAAGTGGGGTGGGAGCAGTACTTC. The chain recombines TRBV14 with TRBJ2-7, with unresolved D. The CDR3 contains 12 residues. V was clipped by 1 base and J by 7 bases, with 8 bases between them. Germline lookup yields CDR1 SGHDN and CDR2 FVKESK.

J is TRBJ2-2 and V is TRBV9, with TRBD1 identical over 8 bases. Unmatched junction bases numbered 1, after V lost 0 bases and J lost 3 bases. The germline gives CDR1 SGDLS, CDR2 YYNGEE. CDR3 length equals 15 residues. The CDR3 region has the DNA TGTGCCAGCAGCGTAGAACAGGGGGACACCGGGGAGCTGTTTTTT. It is translated as CASSVEQGDTGELFF.

The chain combines TRBV6-6 with TRBJ1-5; unclear D gene. This CDR3 region has 13 residues. Germline assignment: CDR1 MNHNY and CDR2 SVGAGI (reference sequence). V was clipped by 7 bases and J by 12 bases, with 19 bases between them. DNA for the CDR3: TGTGCCAGCACCGCCGTAAGCAATAAGCACCAGCATTTT. Amino acids: CASTAVSNKHQHF.

V usage is TRBV7-2 and J usage is TRBJ1-1; 7 nucleotides match TRBD1. Germline V gene lookup returns CDR1 SGHTA and CDR2 FQGNSA. V lost 0 bases and J lost 11; bases outside the gene matches: 6. The CDR3 totals 13 residues. Here the CDR3 DNA reads TGTGCCAGCAGCTTAGCCCTCAGGGGGATTGCTTTCTTT. Translated, it gives CASSLALRGIAFF.

CDR3 in amino acids: CAWSRDRGLIYGYTF. In DNA, the CDR3 is TGTGCCTGGAGTCGGGACAGGGGCCTCATCTATGGCTACACCTTC. The chain has TRBV30 and TRBJ1-2; 10 positions agree with TRBD1. V trimming: 2 bases; J trimming: 4 bases; junction bases outside the gene matches: 7. Germline CDR1 reads GTSNPN; CDR2 reads SVGIG (reference sequence). The CDR3 is 15 residues long.

This chain uses TRBV5-1 with TRBJ2-3; tentatively, D is TRBD1 (5 bases). In germline, CDR1 is SGHRS, CDR2 YFSETQ. V lost 4 bases to trimming and J lost 1 base, with 13 bases between them. This CDR3 has 15 residues. Here the CDR3 DNA reads TGCGCCAGCAGCCCAGGACAAACGGGCACAGATACGCAGTATTTT. It translates to CASSPGQTGTDTQYF.

The sample holds one count of this clone. This chain connects TRBV10-3 to TRBJ2-5; D unresolved. This CDR3 has 12 residues. CDR1 is ENHRY and CDR2 is SYGVKD in the germline V gene. V shed 0 bases and J shed 4 bases, with 3 bases lying between them. CDR3 amino acids: CAISESTETQYF. The CDR3 coding sequence is TGTGCCATCAGTGAGTCGACAGAGACCCAGTACTTC.

V gene TRBV28 combines with J gene TRBJ1-5, with a possible D match to TRBD1 (5 bases). V lost 5 bases, J lost 4 bases, and 15 bases lay in between. CDR3 length: 15 residues. Germline CDR1 MDHEN, CDR2 SYDVKM. CDR3 nucleotides: TGTGCCAGCAGTCCTTATAGGGGTAGTAATCAGCCCCAGCATTTT. Translation gives CASSPYRGSNQPQHF.

The gene calls are TRBV6-1 and TRBJ2-7; D gene unclear. This CDR3 is 12 amino acids long. CDR1 and CDR2 from the germline V gene are MNHNS and SASEGT. V was shortened by 5 bases and J by 9 bases, with 14 bases between the two germline ends. As DNA, the CDR3 is TGTGCCAGCAGTCCAGAAACCTTTCGGCAGTACTTC. This codes for CASSPETFRQYF.

Turning to this clone: The same CDR3 can be traced to other DNA sequences in this sample. V gene TRBV5-1 combines with J gene TRBJ2-7; the match to TRBD2 covers 11 bases. CDR3 size: 14 residues. Trimming cost V 4 bases and J 4 bases; bases outside gene matches: 4. Germline CDR1 is SGHRS and CDR2 is YFSETQ. The DNA for the CDR3 is TGCGCCAGCAGCAGAACTAGCGGGAGTTACGAGCAGTACTTC. Its translation is CASSRTSGSYEQYF.

The count of this clone is one. This chain uses TRBV12-5 with TRBJ2-3, with a tentative D call TRBD1 (6 bases). Trimming pared 1 base from V and 4 bases from J, leaving 21 bases between. The CDR3 runs to 18 residues. CDR1 is LGHNT, CDR2 FRNRAP, per germline. CDR3 amino acids: CASGLARTGTPIADTQYF. As DNA, the CDR3 is TGTGCTAGTGGTTTGGCAAGAACCGGGACACCCATCGCAGATACGCAGTATTTT. Full variable domain (missing parts from reference TRBV12-5 and TRBJ2-3): DARVTQTPRHKVTEMGQEVTMRCQPILGHNTVFWYRQTMMQGLELLAYFRNRAPLDDSGMPKDRFSAEMPDATLATLKIQPSEPRDSAVYFCASGLARTGTPIADTQYFGPGTRLTVL.